This T cell receptor beta chain emerged from a study of cytomegalovirus exposure and HLA in healthy donors. Across the study: Counted in an early data release were approximately 85 million unique TCRs from HLA-typed donors.

Study-wide points: When a later analysis was performed, an Asian-associated ancestry cluster reportedly had fewer N-insertions than the approximately 680-donor mean. Earlier analysis looked at TCR beta V segments, and most were productive about 87% or about 30% of the time. Several of the most significant clusters appeared linked to common viral pathogens, based on a later analysis.

Turning to this clone: The antigen is not known. One junction end disagrees with the germline gene, perhaps due to a read error.

PCR used 60 Vbeta primers and 13 Jbeta primers. Only in-frame clones appear in the TCRdb table, and some are missing; sequencing was by immunoSEQ multiplex PCR. Of 150,000 to 200,000 clones in the sample, roughly 80% were seen once. The sequence was obtained from a woman aged 40 to 50 in good health and CMV-seropositive. Sequences were obtained from PBMCs.

The DNA for the CDR3 is TGCGCCAGCAGCCAAGAGACAGCGAACACTGAAACTTTCTTT. Residues: CASSQETANTETFF. This chain joins TRBV4-3 and TRBJ1-1; perhaps TRBD1 as D (5 bases). Per germline, CDR1 LGHNA and CDR2 YSLEER. The CDR3 runs 14 residues.